These T cell receptor beta chains were read from a single sample in a study of blood T cell repertoires in COVID-19. Only in-frame clones appear in the TCRdb table, and some are missing; sequencing was by immunoSEQ multiplex PCR. Altogether over 200,000 clones are present, 85% to 90% being singletons, with the ten largest covering around 2.9%. The sequencing sample was made of peripheral blood. The receptors come from a woman aged 60-70 years with acute or convalescent COVID-19. CDR3s include the opening cysteine and the closing phenylalanine or tryptophan. Rows give clone size only sometimes, using once, few, many, or a class for an expanded clone.

J gene	V gene	clone size	CDR3 protein
TRBJ1-2	TRBV6-5	.	CASWGRGGRYGYTF
TRBJ1-3	TRBV9	.	CASSVEGMAGNTIYF
TRBJ1-2	TRBV14	.	CASSLLIGANYGYTF
TRBJ1-2	TRBV19	.	CASSKGGTGGFWYGYTF
TRBJ1-2	TRBV5-5	.	CASSLYSLAADLGDYTF
TRBJ2-3	TRBV9	.	CASSSSTGAGLSTDTQYF
TRBJ1-1	TRBV19	many	CASSIQGANTEAFF
TRBJ2-3	TRBV19	.	CASQDWGQGRTDTQYF
TRBJ2-1	TRBV5-1	.	CASSFSGEPYNEQFF
TRBJ2-2	TRBV6-5	.	CASSRAGGVTGELFF
TRBJ2-7	TRBV29-1	.	CSVNGDRGRSYEQYF
TRBJ1-2	TRBV7-8	.	CASSSHSDISTGYTF
TRBJ1-5	TRBV2	.	CASSGTGNQPQHF
TRBJ2-1	TRBV29-1	.	CSAGDWRVQDNEQFF
TRBJ2-1	TRBV30	.	CAWMGLAIDNEQFF
TRBJ1-3	TRBV10-3	.	CASSPGGWSAGNTIYF
TRBJ2-5	TRBV6-2/TRBV6-3	.	CASSSTPYFQGDF
TRBJ2-7	TRBV19	.	CASSLSSLAGYEQYF
TRBJ2-1	TRBV5-1	.	CASSLSTSVIEQFF
TRBJ2-1	TRBV18	once	CASSLDLADNEQFF
TRBJ2-1	TRBV5-4	.	CASSLAGQGLRSSYNEQFF
TRBJ1-1	TRBV20-1	.	CSASLRQGPTEAFF
TRBJ2-5	TRBV5-1	.	CASRTGDGETQYF
TRBJ2-5	TRBV6-2/TRBV6-3	.	CASSRLAGSSSKTQYF
TRBJ1-5	TRBV7-9	.	CASKKRKDRDQPQHF
TRBJ2-1	TRBV11-3	once	CASSPRLAQYNEQFF
TRBJ2-3	TRBV5-3	once	CARSPRTQERYIGGTQYF
TRBJ2-2	TRBV18	.	CASSPTNKGNTGELFF
TRBJ1-3	TRBV30	.	CACGLGSGNTIYF
TRBJ2-3	TRBV4-2	.	CASSPRVAGGRADTQYF
TRBJ2-5	TRBV28	.	CASSLSGVGTQYF
TRBJ1-3	TRBV27	.	CASGIRTGLSGNTIYF
TRBJ1-4	TRBV6-6	.	CASSYSTGGVEKLFF
TRBJ2-1	TRBV5-1	.	CASSLAWAGGNEQFF